This T cell receptor beta chain emerged from a study of CD8+CD57+ T cells in acquired aplastic anemia. Across the study: Mean yield of DNA from sorted CD4+ and CD8+ cells was 3 to 3.5 ug. In CD4+ cells, healthy donors produced an average of approximately 11 million reads.

Study findings and constraints: The number of CD8+ CDR3 sequences shared by patients and controls was twenty-nine. For CD8+ Simpson's diversity, patients and controls showed no significant difference.

Germline assignment: CDR1 SEHNR and CDR2 FQNEAQ (reference sequence). V lost 5 bases to trimming and J lost 7 bases, with 21 bases between them. The CDR3 contains 16 residues. This clonotype has a count of ten or more. Its antigen is as yet unknown. The use of genomic DNA as template underpinned the TCR beta VDJ and CDR3 profiling. MiXCR, run by TCRdb on the reads, gives a single entry per CDR3 protein. This sample has 190,000 or so distinct CDR3 sequences, with approximately 60% found just once. The chain has TRBV7-9 and TRBJ2-1, with D possibly being TRBD2 (6 bases). Sequenced material: sorted CD4+, CD8+, or CD8+CD57+ T cells (not recorded which) from PBMCs. The receptor comes from a human donor in good health. DNA for the CDR3: TGTGCCAGCAGCCCCGGGTCGGGGGAGTTAAGTAATGAGCAGTTCTTC. It is translated as CASSPGSGELSNEQFF.